This T cell receptor beta chain was sequenced in a study of Ad26.COV2.S vaccination and SARS-CoV-2 variants. Looking at the study overall: Intramuscularly, Ad26.COV2.S was given either once or twice, 56 days apart.

Treatment described: around 19 received Ad26.COV2.S at low or high dose, single or two shots; about 5 received placebo; per-sample allocation not given. Samples were taken on day 63 after the first vaccine or placebo injection. Expressing Wuhan-strain SARS-CoV-2 spike, an Ad26 vector served as the vaccine. Data came from immunoSEQ multiplex PCR; TCRdb stores just in-frame clones and leaves some out. The sample shows around 340,000 clones, approximately 90% of them seen only once. Findings and limits, study-wide: Measurements of TCR breadth and depth may have given underestimates of the total T cell responses.

Notes on this clone: Its specificity is not known.

Source: peripheral blood, taken in a trial of Ad26.COV2.S vaccine versus placebo. This TCR was sampled from a person aged 18-60 years who received the Ad26.COV2.S COVID-19 vaccine or a placebo.

CDR3 residues: CASSQDPSGGYNEQFF. In DNA, the CDR3 is TGCGCCAGCAGCCAAGATCCCAGCGGGGGTTACAATGAGCAGTTCTTC. V usage is TRBV4-3 and J usage is TRBJ2-1; 8 bases agree with TRBD2. Germline V gene data show CDR1 as LGHNA and CDR2 as YSLEER. The J segment lost 4 bases and the V segment lost 0 bases, leaving 5 bases of the junction unmatched. This CDR3 contains 16 residues.